This T cell receptor beta chain was found in a study of T cell responses to AZD1222 COVID-19 vaccine. Regarding the study as a whole: Two doses of AZD1222 preceded a rise in Spike-specific TCR breadth and depth.

CDR1 is MDHEN and CDR2 is SYDVKM in the germline V gene. The trim removed 6 bases at V and 2 bases at J, leaving 9 bases unmatched. The CDR3 has 16 residues. Libraries were prepared by immunoSEQ multiplex PCR; TCRdb keeps only in-frame clonotypes and omits some of them. In the table there are some 200,000 clones, roughly 92% of which are singletons. Concerning this clone: Its antigen remains unknown.

The clonotype originates from an adult who received the AZD1222 COVID-19 vaccine. The V gene is TRBV28, the J gene TRBJ1-3; 8 nucleotides line up with TRBD1. The sequencing here drew on peripheral blood, taken 28 days after the second AZD1222 dose. CDR3 loop: CASSRLGQGAGNTIYF. The CDR3 nucleotides read TGTGCCAGCAGCCGCCTTGGACAGGGTGCTGGAAACACCATATATTTT.